This entry lists 7 T cell receptor beta chains sequenced from one sample in a study of identical twins. TCRdb re-called the 5' RACE reads with MiXCR, one entry per CDR3 protein. The repertoire consists of 650,000 to 800,000 distinct CDR3 sequences, with 8.5% to 9% occurring once and the leading ten covering 0.75% to 1%. These data were also filed under a second study, of yellow fever vaccine responses in identical twins.

The sample taken for sequencing was PBMCs. Receptors were obtained from a woman between 18 and 29 years old in good health.

This clonotype was observed a few times. V usage is TRBV29-1 and J usage is TRBJ2-3; TRBD2 agrees at 7 bases. There are 15 residues in the CDR3. The V gene's germline CDR1 is SQVTM and CDR2 ANQGSEA. V was clipped by 5 bases and J by 0 bases; unmatched bases: 8. The CDR3 is CSVSPGLPSTDTQYF. The CDR3 DNA sequence: TGCAGCGTTTCCCCGGGACTACCAAGCACAGATACGCAGTATTTT.

This clonotype was observed a handful of times. The chain has TRBV27 and TRBJ2-6; D unclear. The CDR3 runs to 16 residues. Trimming shortened V by 3 bases and J by 2 bases, and 11 bases separated the two germline ends. The germline V gene has CDR1 MNHEY and CDR2 SMNVEV (reference sequence). CDR3 loop: CASSLEPFAGANVLTF. CDR3 DNA sequence: TGTGCCAGCAGTTTGGAGCCCTTCGCTGGGGCCAACGTCCTGACTTTC.

There are many counts of this clonotype. V and J are TRBV6-1 and TRBJ1-2; 11 bases align to TRBD1. CDR3 size: 14 residues. J gave up 5 bases and V 5 bases, and 4 bases lay outside the gene matches. Germline CDR1 MNHNS, CDR2 SASEGT. Here the CDR3 reads CASSTGQGAYGYTF. CDR3 nucleotides: TGTGCCAGCAGTACCGGACAGGGGGCGTATGGCTACACCTTC.

The chain links TRBV7-2 to TRBJ2-1; D remains unclear. V shed 5 bases and J shed 4 bases, with 12 bases lying between them. Germline V gives CDR1 SGHTA, CDR2 FQGNSA. CDR3 length: 14 amino acids. CDR3 DNA: TGTGCCAGCAGCCCGACTGGGAAATACAATGAGCAGTTCTTC. Its translation is CASSPTGKYNEQFF.

The chain combines TRBV3-1 with TRBJ2-7, with TRBD2 as a possible D gene (6 bases). The V gene lost 1 base and the J gene lost 4 bases, with 14 bases spanning the gap. The CDR3 sequence is 15 residues long. The V gene's germline CDR1 is LGHDT and CDR2 YNNKEL (reference sequence). The CDR3 here is CASSQGGRGSYEQYF. The DNA of the CDR3 is TGTGCCAGCAGCCAAGGAGGGCGGGGCAGTTACGAGCAGTACTTC.

The CDR3 reads CASNSQGLAEDTQYF. In DNA form, the CDR3 reads TGTGCCAGCAACTCCCAGGGACTAGCGGAGGATACGCAGTATTTT. This rearrangement joins TRBV7-2 to TRBJ2-3; 11 nucleotides match TRBD2. The germline CDR1 and CDR2 sequences are SGHTA and FQGNSA. The CDR3 consists of 15 residues. Trimming cost V 7 bases and J 6 bases; bases outside gene matches: 9.

This rearrangement joins TRBV20-1 to TRBJ2-7; a weak D match, TRBD1 (5 bases). V dropped 3 bases and J dropped 2 bases, with 14 bases sitting between them. This CDR3 is built from 14 residues. Germline V gene lookup returns CDR1 DFQATT and CDR2 SNEGSKA (reference sequence). Here the CDR3 DNA reads TGCAGTGCTAGTGGACAAGGGTCACCCTACGAGCAGTACTTC. Protein product: CSASGQGSPYEQYF.